The 18 T cell receptor beta chains below were found in one sample sequenced in a study of blood T cells in healthy people across ages. The authors ran a second PCR of about 6 to 11 cycles using a sample-barcoded 5' primer and a J-beta primer mix. TCRdb itself ran the 5' RACE reads through MiXCR, one entry per CDR3 protein. The sample carries about 970,000 distinct CDR3 sequences, 51% recorded once. The sample consisted of blood. The source is a woman aged 55-69 years in good health.

This rearrangement joins TRBV15 to TRBJ1-2, with a tentative D call TRBD1 (6 bases). Germline lookup yields CDR1 LNHNV and CDR2 YYDKDF (reference sequence). The V and J ends lost 0 bases and 4 bases respectively, with 18 bases between them. The CDR3 runs to 17 residues. CDR3: CATSRETGRFVGYGYTF. The CDR3 bases are TGTGCCACCAGCAGAGAGACAGGAAGGTTTGTTGGCTATGGCTACACCTTC.

In its sample, this clonotype was seen a few times. The chain employs TRBV29-1 and TRBJ2-7; no firm D call. CDR1 and CDR2 from the germline V gene are SQVTM and ANQGSEA. With 2 bases removed from V and 5 bases from J, the gap between germline ends came to 10 bases. The CDR3 covers 12 residues. Here the CDR3 DNA reads TGCAGCGTTGAAAACAACCCCGACGAGCAGTACTTC. Translation: CSVENNPDEQYF.

The chain is built from TRBV27 and TRBJ2-5; TRBD2 matches 8 bases. The CDR3 runs to 15 residues. Germline V gene sequence: CDR1 MNHEY, CDR2 SMNVEV (reference sequence). The trim removed 4 bases at V and 5 bases at J, leaving 9 bases unmatched. CDR3 DNA: TGTGCCAGCAGTTCTCCCGGGAGGGTGATGGAGACCCAGTACTTC. This translates into CASSSPGRVMETQYF.

The gene calls are TRBV5-1 and TRBJ2-2; TRBD1 agrees at 9 bases. The CDR3 runs to 15 residues. V gave up 3 bases and J gave up 7 bases; unmatched junction bases: 7. The V gene's germline CDR1 is SGHRS and CDR2 YFSETQ. CDR3 nucleotide sequence: TGCGCCAGCAGCTCAAACAGGGGGCAAGGCGGGGAGCTGTTTTTT. This sequence encodes CASSSNRGQGGELFF.

Only a few counts were recorded for this clonotype. CDR3 region: CASSFGGGEQFF. The DNA of the CDR3 is TGTGCCAGCAGCTTCGGGGGGGGTGAGCAGTTCTTC. The rearrangement links TRBV7-9 to TRBJ2-1; 8 bases map to TRBD2. The CDR3 is 12 residues long. Per the germline V gene, CDR1 is SEHNR and CDR2 is FQNEAQ (reference sequence). Unmatched junction bases numbered 1, after V lost 3 bases and J lost 9 bases.

The chain recombines TRBV5-1 with TRBJ2-7; TRBD1 aligns across 7 bases. Germline V gene sequence: CDR1 SGHRS, CDR2 YFSETQ. V gave up 4 bases and J gave up 5 bases; unmatched junction bases: 9. The CDR3 extends over 14 amino acids. In nucleotides, the CDR3 is TGCGCCAGCAGCCTGCGGACAGGAAGGGACGAGCAGTACTTC. Translated, it gives CASSLRTGRDEQYF.

The chain is built from TRBV11-1 and TRBJ2-3; the D is unclear. V was cut by 4 bases and J by 8 bases, with 16 bases left in between. Germline values: CDR1 SGHAT, CDR2 FQDESV (reference sequence). This CDR3 has 14 amino acids. The CDR3 region is CASSSRDAYVTQYF. CDR3 nucleotide sequence: TGTGCCAGCAGCTCCCGTGATGCTTATGTTACGCAGTATTTT.

The chain carries TRBV5-1 and TRBJ2-7, with TRBD1 identical over 7 bases. Germline loops: CDR1 SGHRS, CDR2 YFSETQ. The CDR3 runs 16 residues. V was pared by 4 bases and J by 0 bases, with 10 bases of the junction left unmatched. This chain's CDR3 is CASSKHGTESSYEQYF. In nucleotides, the CDR3 is TGCGCCAGCAGCAAACACGGGACAGAAAGCTCCTACGAGCAGTACTTC.

This sequence joins TRBV29-1 and TRBJ2-1; TRBD2 agrees at 13 bases. Germline loops: CDR1 SQVTM, CDR2 ANQGSEA. Trimming at V came to 3 bases and at J to 1 base, leaving 9 bases not matched to a gene. The CDR3 is made up of 18 amino acids. The CDR3 DNA is TGCAGCGTTGAGTCCCCACTAGCGGGAGGGCCTTCCTACAATGAGCAGTTCTTC. Amino acids: CSVESPLAGGPSYNEQFF.

This clonotype was seen only a few times. The gene calls are TRBV5-1 and TRBJ1-5; weak D call: TRBD1 (5 bases). V shed 8 bases and J shed 2 bases, with 26 bases lying between them. Germline values: CDR1 SGHRS, CDR2 YFSETQ. This CDR3 is 18 amino acids long. The CDR3 protein is CASWGRWGSERGNQPQHF. The CDR3 DNA follows: TGCGCCAGTTGGGGTCGCTGGGGGTCGGAGAGGGGCAATCAGCCCCAGCATTTT.

This clonotype was found a few times. The CDR3 bases are TGTGCCAGCAGCCATCTCCAAGAGACCCAGTACTTC. This sequence encodes CASSHLQETQYF. The rearrangement joins TRBV3-1 to TRBJ2-5; the D is unclear. Trimming pared 3 bases from V and 1 base from J, leaving 3 bases between. CDR1 and CDR2 from the germline V gene are LGHDT and YNNKEL (reference sequence). CDR3 size: 12 residues.

This clonotype was observed a few times. The chain combines TRBV20-1 with TRBJ2-1; D remains ambiguous. The V end lost 6 bases, the J end lost 14 bases, and 17 bases lay between the germline ends. CDR1 DFQATT and CDR2 SNEGSKA come from the germline V gene (reference sequence). This CDR3 comprises 11 residues. CDR3 coding DNA: TGCAGTGCACTTATAAAGTACGTGGAGTTCTTC. It translates to CSALIKYVEFF.

The chain links TRBV20-1 to TRBJ2-4, with 8 bases lining up with TRBD1. The J call may be in error: the DNA end matches TRBJ2-7 better. The CDR3 spans 14 residues. CDR1 DFQATT and CDR2 SNEGSKA come from the germline V gene (reference sequence). CDR3 nucleotide sequence: TGCAGTGCCAAATGGACAGGGTGGTCGAACGAGCAGTACTTC. Encoded protein: CSAKWTGWSNEQYF.

This clonotype was picked up many times. The chain employs TRBV29-1 and TRBJ2-1; no clear D. The CDR3 extends over 12 amino acids. The germline CDR1 and CDR2 sequences are SQVTM and ANQGSEA. V was clipped by 2 bases and J by 5 bases, with 7 bases between them. CDR3 sequence: CSVERVHNEQFF. CDR3 coding DNA: TGCAGCGTTGAACGGGTCCACAATGAGCAGTTCTTC.

The rearrangement joins TRBV5-1 to TRBJ2-1, with TRBD2 matching 11 bases. The CDR3 has 18 residues. CDR1 is SGHRS, CDR2 YFSETQ, per germline. Unmatched junction bases numbered 13, after V lost 4 bases and J lost 4 bases. CDR3 DNA: TGCGCCAGCAGCCCCACAGCCGAAGTAGCGGGAGGGTACAATGAGCAGTTCTTC. This translates into CASSPTAEVAGGYNEQFF.

The J gene is TRBJ2-5, the V gene TRBV18; TRBD1 matches at 7 bases. The CDR3 consists of 15 residues. Per the germline V gene, CDR1 is KGHSH and CDR2 is LQKENI. V shed 1 base, J shed 2 bases, and the junction held 4 bases outside the gene matches. The CDR3 protein is CASSPRDSDQETQYF. The CDR3 region has the DNA TGTGCCAGCTCACCACGGGACAGCGATCAAGAGACCCAGTACTTC.

The rearrangement uses TRBV20-1 and TRBJ2-1; 9 positions agree with TRBD2. CDR1 is DFQATT, CDR2 SNEGSKA, per germline (reference sequence). J gave up 9 bases and V 3 bases, and 21 bases lay outside the gene matches. There are 18 residues in the CDR3. CDR3 sequence reads: CSARWTGSASGRLAEQFF. CDR3 nucleotides: TGCAGTGCTAGGTGGACAGGATCTGCCAGCGGGAGGTTGGCTGAGCAGTTCTTC.

The chain employs TRBV20-1 and TRBJ2-5; no clear D gene. Looked up from germline, CDR1 is DFQATT and CDR2 is SNEGSKA (reference sequence). V was pared by 0 bases and J by 4 bases, with 3 bases between. This CDR3 is built from 11 residues. For the CDR3, the DNA is TGCAGTGCTAGAGACGTAGAGACCCAGTACTTC. Translating gives CSARDVETQYF.